These 3 T cell receptor beta chains share one sample of origin, sequenced in a study of shared clonotypes between healthy human individuals. Libraries were prepared by immunoSEQ multiplex PCR; TCRdb keeps only in-frame clonotypes and omits some of them. Here the sample spans some 1 million clones, around four fifths being singletons. Sequenced material: memory CD4+ T cells sorted from blood. Subset here: CD45RA-negative fraction. These receptors were collected from a man aged 18 to 29 in good health.

The CDR3 protein is CASSPLGAGDTQYF. In DNA form, the CDR3 reads TGTGCCAGCAGCCCACTGGGAGCCGGCGATACGCAGTATTTT. The gene calls are TRBV9 and TRBJ2-3, with a weak D call TRBD2 (5 bases). CDR3 length: 14 residues. V lost 4 bases and J 6 bases, leaving 15 bases between the germline ends. In germline, CDR1 is SGDLS, CDR2 YYNGEE. Full variable domain (rest looked up from reference TRBV9 and TRBJ2-3): DSGVTQTPKHLITATGQRVTLRCSPRSGDLSVYWYQQSLDQGLQFLIQYYNGEERAKGNILERFSAQQFPDLHSELNLSSLELGDSALYFCASSPLGAGDTQYFGPGTRLTVL.

The chain joins TRBV18 to TRBJ2-1; 7 bases fit TRBD2. V lost 3 bases to trimming and J lost 6 bases; unmatched junction nucleotides: 11. Per germline, CDR1 KGHSH and CDR2 LQKENI. This CDR3 has 16 amino acids. In DNA form, the CDR3 reads TGTGCCAGCTCACCGGAGTGGGGGGGAGTGCTCAATGAGCAGTTCTTC. It codes for CASSPEWGGVLNEQFF.

On this clone itself: In the same sample, other DNA sequences code for this CDR3. Written as DNA, the CDR3 is TGTGCCAGCAGTTTCGGACGACAAGAGACCCAGTACTTC. Translated: CASSFGRQETQYF. The chain uses TRBV2 and TRBJ2-5; D remains ambiguous. Deletions cut 5 bases from V and 2 bases from J, with 9 bases between. This CDR3 contains 13 residues. Per the germline V gene, CDR1 is SNHLY and CDR2 is FYNNEI. The whole variable domain, remainder taken from reference TRBV2 and TRBJ2-5, is EPEVTQTPSHQVTQMGQEVILRCVPISNHLYFYWYRQILGQKVEFLVSFYNNEISEKSEIFDDQFSVERPDGSNFTLKIRSTKLEDSAMYFCASSFGRQETQYFGPGTRLLVL.